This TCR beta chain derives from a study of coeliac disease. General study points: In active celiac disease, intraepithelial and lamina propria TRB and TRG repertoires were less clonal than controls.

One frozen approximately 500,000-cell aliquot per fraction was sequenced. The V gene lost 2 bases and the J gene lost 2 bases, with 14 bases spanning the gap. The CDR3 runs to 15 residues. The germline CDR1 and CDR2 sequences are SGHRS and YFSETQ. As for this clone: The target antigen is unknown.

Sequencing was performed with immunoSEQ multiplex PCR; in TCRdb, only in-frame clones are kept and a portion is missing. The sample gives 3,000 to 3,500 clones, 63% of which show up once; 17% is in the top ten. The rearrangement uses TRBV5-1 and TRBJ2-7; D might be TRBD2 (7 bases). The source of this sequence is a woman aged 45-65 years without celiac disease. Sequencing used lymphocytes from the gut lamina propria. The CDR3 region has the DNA TGCGCCAGCAGCTTTTTGGGGGGGACAACCTACGAGCAGTACTTC. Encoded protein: CASSFLGGTTYEQYF. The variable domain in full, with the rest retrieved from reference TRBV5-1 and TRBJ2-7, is KAGVTQTPRYLIKTRGQQVTLSCSPISGHRSVSWYQQTPGQGLQFLFEYFSETQRNKGNFPGRFSGRQFSNSRSEMNVSTLELGDSALYLCASSFLGGTTYEQYFGPGTRLTVT.